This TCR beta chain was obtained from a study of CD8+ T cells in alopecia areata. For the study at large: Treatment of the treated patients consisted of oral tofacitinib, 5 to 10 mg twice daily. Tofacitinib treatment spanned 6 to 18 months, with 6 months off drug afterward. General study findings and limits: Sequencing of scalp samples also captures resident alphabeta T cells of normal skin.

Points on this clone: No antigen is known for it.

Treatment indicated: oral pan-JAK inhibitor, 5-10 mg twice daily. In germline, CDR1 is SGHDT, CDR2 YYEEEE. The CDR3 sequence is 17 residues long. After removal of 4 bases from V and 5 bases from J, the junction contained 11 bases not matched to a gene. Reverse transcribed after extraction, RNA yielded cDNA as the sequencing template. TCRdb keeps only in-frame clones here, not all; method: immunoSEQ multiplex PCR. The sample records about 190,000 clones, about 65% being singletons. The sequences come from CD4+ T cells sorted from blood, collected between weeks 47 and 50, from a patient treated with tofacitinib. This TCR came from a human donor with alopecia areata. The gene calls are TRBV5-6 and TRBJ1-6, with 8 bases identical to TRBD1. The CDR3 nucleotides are TGTGCCAGCAGCGAAATAGCGACAGGGGCGAATAATTCACCCCTCCACTTT. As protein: CASSEIATGANNSPLHF.